Included here is one TCR beta chain sequence, with context. This clonotype has only a few counts. Its antigen remains unidentified. No base qualities exist here, and no much larger clone lies one base off it. The library was prepared using 5' RACE. TCRdb names Illumina HiSeq 2500 as the instrument used. A second roughly 7 to 11 cycle PCR used a sample-barcoded 5' primer and a J-beta primer mix. A template-switch 5' adaptor carrying 12 random nucleotides introduced a unique molecular identifier onto each TCR beta cDNA molecule. At least 2.5 million CDR3-containing paired-end reads were obtained from each sample. All of the RNA was converted into first-strand cDNA using the Mint cDNA synthesis kit, with a TRBC-specific oligonucleotide serving as the primer. Following uracil-DNA glycosylase treatment, all cDNA underwent a first 18-cycle PCR with the universal primers M1SS and BC2_uni_R. The original methods were these. Normalization of each sample was performed by random selection of 1 million high-quality reads, each carrying a distinct molecular identifier. Instead of being binned into consensus sequences, reads that shared molecular identifiers were thrown out. MiTCR, run with a Q25 quality threshold and the strictest error-elimination algorithm, handled CDR3 identification, clonotype clustering and error correction. A nonparametric unseen species model with Euler transformation was used to estimate lower-bound total TCR beta diversity. The public reads were reprocessed in TCRdb via fastp at Q25 and MiXCR, keeping in-frame beta chains. When rows share a CDR3 protein, they turn into one entry using the most common DNA and genes. The V and J calls were not made by the authors but by TCRdb's processing. This sample comprises 650,000 to 1,000,000 distinct CDR3 sequences, 36% of them detected only once. The ten largest clones represent approximately 13% of the sample.

The donors were about 40 Caucasian individuals from Russia, aged roughly 6 to 95 years, who were systemically healthy. Around 9.8 milliliters of peripheral blood were collected from each donor into EDTA-treated Vacutainer tubes. Ficoll-Paque density-gradient centrifugation was used to isolate PBMCs, with at least 6.5 million per sample. Total RNA, at least 6 micrograms per sample, was extracted from PBMCs with Trizol reagent. For every donor, an aliquot of PBMCs went through flow cytometry to measure the percentages of naive CD45RAhigh/CD27high T cells. The sample comes from a study of blood T cells in healthy people across ages (dated by TCRdb to about 2015). Concerning the study at large: In model experiments, roughly one uniquely barcoded TCR beta cDNA molecule per two T cells was captured by template switching. To track age-related changes in TCR beta repertoire diversity, the study relied on deep sequencing normalized with unique cDNA molecular identifiers. Four age groups were formed from the donors: young (average about 15 years), middle-aged (approximately 39), aged (around 68) and long-lived (82). To avoid experimental bias, donors of different ages were spread randomly across the sequencing lanes. For two donors (one aged 18 to 30 and one aged 80 or older), the study analyzed two additional independent replicas of 1 million unique cDNA reads from the same blood draw.

The CDR3 goes from the cysteine to the phenylalanine over 14 residues. Only the CDR3 DNA is retained, 42 bases long and in frame from the first base. From a lookup of the germline V gene (reference sequence), CDR1 and CDR2 are DFQATT and SNEGSKA. Between the V and J ends, shortened by 3 bases and 0 bases respectively, the junction contains 10 bases. The investigation overall reported the following: Compared with the aged group, the long-lived group had more naive CD4+ T cells, fewer expanded clones and increased TCR diversity, a pattern suggesting age selection. Since profiling was done on bulk unsorted PBMCs, naive and antigen-experienced compartments could not be conclusively compared. Observed TCR beta diversity correlated strongly with the percentage of naive T cells measured by flow cytometry. Total diversity estimates from one million sequenced T cells were considered lower bounds and underestimates. Observed TCR beta diversity per million T cells fell roughly linearly with age, and a significant reduction was already apparent by age approximately 40. Donor CMV infection status was unknown, potentially confounding age-related changes in expanded clonotypes.

The sequence was collected from a young man in good health. Input material: blood. In this chain, TRBV20-1 is recombined with TRBJ2-3; there is no confident call for the D gene. The nucleotide sequence reads TGCAGTGCTAGGCGGATTTCTAGCACAGATACGCAGTATTTT. Its translation is CSARRISSTDTQYF.